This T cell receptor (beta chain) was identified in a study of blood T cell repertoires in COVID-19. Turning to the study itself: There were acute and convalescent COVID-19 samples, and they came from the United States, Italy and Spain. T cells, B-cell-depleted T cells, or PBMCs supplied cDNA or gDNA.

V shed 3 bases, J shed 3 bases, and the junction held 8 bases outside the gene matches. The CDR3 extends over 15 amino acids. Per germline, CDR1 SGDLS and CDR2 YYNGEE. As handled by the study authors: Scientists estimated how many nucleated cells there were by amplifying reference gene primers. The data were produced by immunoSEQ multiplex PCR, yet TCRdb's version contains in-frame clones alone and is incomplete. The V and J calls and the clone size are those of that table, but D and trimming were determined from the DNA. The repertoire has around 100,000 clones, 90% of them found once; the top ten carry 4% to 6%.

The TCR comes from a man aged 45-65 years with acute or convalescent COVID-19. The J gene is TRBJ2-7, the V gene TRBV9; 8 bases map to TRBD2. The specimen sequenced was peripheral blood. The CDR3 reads CASSEGSGSVYEQYF. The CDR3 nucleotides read TGTGCCAGCAGCGAGGGGAGCGGGAGCGTCTACGAGCAGTACTTC. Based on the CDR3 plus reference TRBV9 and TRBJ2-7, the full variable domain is DSGVTQTPKHLITATGQRVTLRCSPRSGDLSVYWYQQSLDQGLQFLIQYYNGEERAKGNILERFSAQQFPDLHSELNLSSLELGDSALYFCASSEGSGSVYEQYFGPGTRLTVT.